This is a list of T cell receptor beta chains from one sample in a study of cytomegalovirus exposure and HLA in healthy donors. Measured with immunoSEQ multiplex PCR; TCRdb has only the in-frame clones, and not every one. The sample lists nearly 200,000 clones, over 75% seen once, with around 0.1% in the top ten. Sequencing used PBMCs. The receptors here all came from a boy aged 2 to 10 in good health and CMV-seronegative. Both conserved end residues are part of each CDR3. A D gene is named only where the DNA matches it firmly. Clone size, where shown, is once, few, many, or a class for clones that have expanded.

>TRBV30|once|TRBJ2-1|16|.
TGTGCCTGGAGTAGACTATTCAGGGGCCTTTACAATGAGCAGTTCTTC
CAWSRLFRGLYNEQFF
>TRBV7-9|.|TRBJ1-5|12|.
TGTGCCAGCAGCTCGGGAGCGGAGCCCCAGCATTTT
CASSSGAEPQHF
>TRBV4-2|.|TRBJ2-1|16|TRBD2
TGTGCCAGCAGCCCCGTCGGCGGGAGCACCTACAATGAGCAGTTCTTC
CASSPVGGSTYNEQFF
>TRBV7-8|.|TRBJ2-7|15|TRBD1
TGTGCCAGCAGCCTACTTGTGGGACAGGCCTACGAGCAGTACTTC
CASSLLVGQAYEQYF
>TRBV6-8|few|TRBJ2-7|13|.
TGTGCCAGCAGTCTCAGGGATTCCTACGAGCAGTACTTC
CASSLRDSYEQYF
>TRBV28|.|TRBJ1-1|14|.
TGTGCCAGCAGCGAGGCCGGCGGGAACACTGAAGCTTTCTTT
CASSEAGGNTEAFF
>TRBV16|.|TRBJ1-2|13|.
TGTGCCAGCAGCCCGGGAGCCTTTGATGGCTACACCTTC
CASSPGAFDGYTF
>TRBV7-2|.|TRBJ1-2|15|TRBD1
TGTGCCAGCAGAAATTTCGGGACAGCCACCTATGGCTACACCTTC
CASRNFGTATYGYTF
>TRBV9|.|TRBJ2-2|16|TRBD2
TGTGCCAGCGAGCCTTATAGCGGGGGTAACACCGGGGAGCTGTTTTTT
CASEPYSGGNTGELFF
>TRBV7-2|few|TRBJ2-2|15|TRBD2
TGTGCCAGCAGCTTCGGACTAGCCGGCACCGGGGAGCTGTTTTTT
CASSFGLAGTGELFF
>TRBV20-1|.|TRBJ1-1|11|TRBD1
TGCAGTGCTAGGGACAGGGGACAAGCTTTCTTT
CSARDRGQAFF
>TRBV7-8|.|TRBJ2-5|15|.
TGTGCCAGCAGCCGAGCGGACGCCCGATGGGGGACCCAGTACTTC
CASSRADARWGTQYF
>TRBV5-1|.|TRBJ1-5|13|.
TGCGCCAGCAGGTTGGACGGGAATCAGCCCCAGCATTTT
CASRLDGNQPQHF
>TRBV7-2|.|TRBJ1-5|16|.
TGTGCCAGCAGCTTAGTGGGGGGGGTCGGCAGTCAGCCCCAGCATTTT
CASSLVGGVGSQPQHF
>TRBV2|.|TRBJ2-7|14|TRBD1
TGTGCCAGCAGAGGCCGGGGACAGAACTACGAGCAGTACTTC
CASRGRGQNYEQYF
>TRBV7-9|once|TRBJ1-2|15|.
TGTTCCAGCAGCCCCCCCAGGGGTCCCAATTATGGCTACACCTTC
CSSSPPRGPNYGYTF
>TRBV4-2|.|TRBJ1-2|19|TRBD1
TGTGCCAGCAGCCACAAAGGAGGGGTACGGGACAGATTATTTTTCGGCTACACCTTC
CASSHKGGVRDRLFFGYTF
>TRBV7-2|.|TRBJ2-3|12|TRBD1
TGTGCCAGCAGCAAGACAGGGTATGGAGAGTATTTT
CASSKTGYGEYF
>TRBV4-1|.|TRBJ2-3|17|TRBD2
TGCGCCAGCAGCCAGAAAGAGCGGGGGGCGATAAGGGATACGCAGTATTTT
CASSQKERGAIRDTQYF
>TRBV18|.|TRBJ2-5|14|.
TGTGCCAGCTCACCTCCGGGGTACCAAGAGACCCAGTACTTC
CASSPPGYQETQYF
>TRBV11-1|.|TRBJ2-5|15|TRBD1
TGTGCCAGCAGCTTAGCGACAGGGGCCCTAGAGACCCAGTACTTC
CASSLATGALETQYF
>TRBV7-9|.|TRBJ2-5|13|.
TGTGCCAGCAGCTTATCAGGGCAAGAGACCCAGTACTTC
CASSLSGQETQYF
>TRBV21-1|.|TRBJ1-2|14|.
TGTGCCAGCAGCCCCACGCCAGGAAACTATGGCTACACCTTC
CASSPTPGNYGYTF
>TRBV7-2|few|TRBJ2-1|19|TRBD2
TGTGCCAGCAGCCCACTGGGGCTAGCGGGAGCCCGCTCCTACAATGAGCAGTTCTTC
CASSPLGLAGARSYNEQFF
>TRBV5-6|.|TRBJ1-4|15|TRBD1
TGTGCCAGCAGCTTGACCGGGACAGTTAATGAAAAACTGTTTTTT
CASSLTGTVNEKLFF
>TRBV7-9|once|TRBJ1-2|16|TRBD1
TGTGCCAGCAGCTTAGAGGCGGGACAGGGGAACTATGGCTACACCTTC
CASSLEAGQGNYGYTF
>TRBV5-1|few|TRBJ2-7|17|TRBD2
TGCGCCAGCAGCTTGACACTAGCGGGGGGCAAGAGCTACGAGCAGTACTTC
CASSLTLAGGKSYEQYF
>TRBV27|.|TRBJ1-1|15|TRBD1
TGTGCCAGCAGTTTAGACAGGGGGGGGAACACTGAAGCTTTCTTT
CASSLDRGGNTEAFF
>TRBV7-3|.|TRBJ2-3|14|TRBD1
TGTGCCAGCAGCCTGGGACAGGGATCAGATACGCAGTATTTT
CASSLGQGSDTQYF
>TRBV7-9|.|TRBJ1-3|16|.
TGTGCCAGCAGCCTGGGGAGGACCGACTCTGGAAACACCATATATTTT
CASSLGRTDSGNTIYF
>TRBV19|.|TRBJ2-3|14|.
TGTGCCAGTAGTATAGGGTACATCACAGATACGCAGTATTTT
CASSIGYITDTQYF
>TRBV19|.|TRBJ2-2|14|.
TGTGCCAGTACGGGTCAGCTCAACACCGGGGAGCTGTTTTTT
CASTGQLNTGELFF
>TRBV5-1|.|TRBJ2-1|15|TRBD1
TGCGCCAGCAGCTTATACGGGACAGAAGAAGGGAGGCAGTTCTTC
CASSLYGTEEGRQFF
>TRBV9|.|TRBJ2-1|16|TRBD1
TGTGCCAGCAGCGTAGCCCCGCAGGGGGCTGACAATGAGCAGTTCTTC
CASSVAPQGADNEQFF
>TRBV30|.|TRBJ1-6|15|TRBD1
TGTGCCTGGCCTACGTTGGGACAGAGTAATTCACCCCTCCACTTT
CAWPTLGQSNSPLHF
>TRBV6-1|once|TRBJ1-2|13|TRBD1
TGTGCCAGCAGAAGACAGGGATTTAGCGGCTACACCTTC
CASRRQGFSGYTF
>TRBV6-5|.|TRBJ1-5|15|TRBD1
TGTGCCAGCAGCTCCGGGACAGGTGCGTGGCAGCCCCAGCATTTT
CASSSGTGAWQPQHF
>TRBV9|.|TRBJ2-3|15|.
TGTGCCAGCAGCGTAGGACGGAGAGTCACAGATACGCAGTATTTT
CASSVGRRVTDTQYF
>TRBV4-3|.|TRBJ1-2|15|.
TGCGCCAGCAGCCAAGATGCAGGGCGACGGTATGGCTACACCTTC
CASSQDAGRRYGYTF
>TRBV7-2|.|TRBJ1-2|13|.
TGTGCCAGCAGCTCCAGGGGCCGCGGGGGCTACACCTTC
CASSSRGRGGYTF
>TRBV11-2|.|TRBJ2-5|14|TRBD2
TGTGCCAGCAGCTTAGAGGGTAGCGGGGAGACCCAGTACTTC
CASSLEGSGETQYF
>TRBV14|once|TRBJ2-3|19|.
TGTGCCAGCAGCCAAGATGTGGAGCTAGCCAAAACCATCACAGATACGCAGTATTTT
CASSQDVELAKTITDTQYF
>TRBV5-4|few|TRBJ2-7|15|TRBD2
TGTGCCAGCAGCTACACTAGCGGGGGACGTAACGAGCAGTACTTC
CASSYTSGGRNEQYF
>TRBV4-3|.|TRBJ2-1|17|.
TGCGCCAGCAGCCCTTCTACAATACGGGGGAGGTACAATGAGCAGTTCTTC
CASSPSTIRGRYNEQFF
>TRBV11-2|once|TRBJ1-2|19|TRBD1
TGTGCCAGCAGCCCGATCCAGCGACAGGGGGGAATCCCCTGGTATGGCTACACCTTC
CASSPIQRQGGIPWYGYTF
>TRBV5-5|.|TRBJ2-5|13|TRBD2
TGTGCCAGCAGCCCTAGCGGAGCCACGACCCAGTACTTC
CASSPSGATTQYF
>TRBV4-2|few|TRBJ2-7|16|TRBD1
TGTGCCAGCAGCCCCCAGTGGGGACAGGATGCCTACGAGCAGTACTTC
CASSPQWGQDAYEQYF
>TRBV7-2|once|TRBJ1-1|14|.
TGTGCCAGCAGCTTACGTCGGGAGGACTCTGAAGCTTTCTTT
CASSLRREDSEAFF
>TRBV18|.|TRBJ2-7|15|.
TGTGCCAGCTCACCAGGGAAGGGGCCCAACTACGAGCAGTACTTC
CASSPGKGPNYEQYF
>TRBV15|.|TRBJ1-1|15|.
TGTGCCACCAGCAGAGACCGGTTTGCCTTCCCCGGGGCTTTCTTT
CATSRDRFAFPGAFF
>TRBV9|.|TRBJ1-5|14|TRBD1
TGTGCCAGCAGTCGGGACAGGGGGAGTCAGCCCCAGCATTTT
CASSRDRGSQPQHF
>TRBV4-3|.|TRBJ2-1|16|TRBD1
TGCGCCAGCAGCCGACAACAGGGGGCACGGTACAATGAGCAGTTCTTC
CASSRQQGARYNEQFF
>TRBV7-2|.|TRBJ1-1|18|.
TGTGCCAGCAGCGTAGCCCCCGGGGGGGGGCGGGGTAGCACTGAAGCTTTCTTT
CASSVAPGGGRGSTEAFF
>TRBV19|.|TRBJ1-2|14|.
TGTGCCAGTAGTATATCTATGGTGGACTATGGCTACACCTTC
CASSISMVDYGYTF
>TRBV6-6|.|TRBJ2-7|14|TRBD1
TGTGCCAGCCGGCCCCGGACAGGGCCGGGGGAGCAGTACTTC
CASRPRTGPGEQYF
>TRBV2|.|TRBJ2-2|13|.
TGTGCCAGCAGCCAGGAGGGGACCGGGGAGCTGTTTTTT
CASSQEGTGELFF
>TRBV2|.|TRBJ2-2|15|TRBD2
TGTGCCAGCGGGGCCGGGACTACCTTTACCGGGGAGCTGTTTTTT
CASGAGTTFTGELFF